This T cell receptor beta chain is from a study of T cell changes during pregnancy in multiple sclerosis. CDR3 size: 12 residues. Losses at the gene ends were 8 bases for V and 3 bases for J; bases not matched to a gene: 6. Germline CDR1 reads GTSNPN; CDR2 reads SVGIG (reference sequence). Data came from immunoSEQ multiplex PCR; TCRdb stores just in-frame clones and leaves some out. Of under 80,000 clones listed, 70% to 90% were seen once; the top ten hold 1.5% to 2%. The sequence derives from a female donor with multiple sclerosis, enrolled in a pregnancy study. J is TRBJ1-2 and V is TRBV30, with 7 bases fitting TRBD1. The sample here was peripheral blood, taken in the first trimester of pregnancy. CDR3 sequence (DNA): TGTGCCCGACACAGGGGTGACTATGGCTACACCTTC. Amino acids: CARHRGDYGYTF.